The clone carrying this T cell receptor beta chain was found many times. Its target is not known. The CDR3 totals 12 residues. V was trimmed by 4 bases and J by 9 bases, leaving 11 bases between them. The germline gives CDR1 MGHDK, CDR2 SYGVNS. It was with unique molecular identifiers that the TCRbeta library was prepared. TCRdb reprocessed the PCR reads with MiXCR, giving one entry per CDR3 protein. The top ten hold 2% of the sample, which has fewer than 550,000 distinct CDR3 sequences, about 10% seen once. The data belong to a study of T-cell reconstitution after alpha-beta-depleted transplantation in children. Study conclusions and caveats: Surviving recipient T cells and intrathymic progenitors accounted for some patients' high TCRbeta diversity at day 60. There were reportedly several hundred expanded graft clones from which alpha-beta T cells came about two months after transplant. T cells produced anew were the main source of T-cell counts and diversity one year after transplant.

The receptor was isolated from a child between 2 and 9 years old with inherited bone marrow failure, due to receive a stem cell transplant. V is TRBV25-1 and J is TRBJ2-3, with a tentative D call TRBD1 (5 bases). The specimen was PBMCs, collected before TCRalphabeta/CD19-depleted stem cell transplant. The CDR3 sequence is CASSVIPGTQYF. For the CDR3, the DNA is TGTGCCAGCAGTGTTATCCCAGGGACGCAGTATTTT.